The 4 T cell receptor beta chains in this list originate from one sample, sequenced in a study of blood T cell repertoires in COVID-19. Using immunoSEQ multiplex PCR, the repertoire was profiled, and TCRdb retains in-frame clones only, with some absent. The sample has 150,000 to 200,000 clones; roughly nine tenths are singletons. The specimen was peripheral blood. These receptor sequences come from a man aged 65 to 85 with active or convalescent COVID-19.

This clone has only one observation. The chain joins TRBV19 to TRBJ1-5; D is perhaps TRBD1 (6 bases). The germline gives CDR1 LNHDA, CDR2 SQIVND (reference sequence). V lost 7 bases to trimming and J lost 7 bases, with 17 bases between them. The CDR3 extends over 14 amino acids. The CDR3 spells CASNRRGSRQPQHF. In nucleotides, the CDR3 is TGTGCCAGTAACCGCAGGGGATCGAGGCAGCCCCAGCATTTT.

The V gene is TRBV28, the J gene TRBJ2-4, with D tentatively TRBD2 (5 bases). This CDR3 comprises 17 residues. Germline CDR1 reads MDHEN; CDR2 reads SYDVKM. Trimming removed 6 bases at V and 3 bases at J, with 21 bases between. The DNA of the CDR3 is TGTGCCAGCAGCAAGCTTGGACTCAGGACCCACAAAAACATTCAGTACTTC. This sequence encodes CASSKLGLRTHKNIQYF.

This clone was picked up a small number of times. The chain couples TRBV5-1 to TRBJ2-1, with TRBD1 matching 8 bases. With 0 bases clipped from V and 3 bases from J, the junction kept 8 bases outside the gene matches. Germline CDR1 SGHRS, CDR2 YFSETQ. The CDR3 contains 17 residues. CDR3 sequence: CASSLGQDRVGYNEQFF. For the CDR3, the DNA is TGCGCCAGCAGCTTGGGCCAGGACAGGGTGGGCTACAATGAGCAGTTCTTC. Based on the CDR3 plus reference TRBV5-1 and TRBJ2-1, the full variable domain is KAGVTQTPRYLIKTRGQQVTLSCSPISGHRSVSWYQQTPGQGLQFLFEYFSETQRNKGNFPGRFSGRQFSNSRSEMNVSTLELGDSALYLCASSLGQDRVGYNEQFFGPGTRLTVL.

This clone was seen only once. The chain recombines TRBV5-8 with TRBJ2-7, with 7 bases lining up with TRBD2. Losses at the gene ends were 2 bases for V and 3 bases for J; bases not matched to a gene: 2. This CDR3 is built from 13 residues. Germline V gives CDR1 SGHTS, CDR2 YDEGEE. The CDR3 sequence: CASSFRGVYEQYF. The CDR3 DNA follows: TGTGCCAGCAGCTTCCGGGGGGTCTACGAGCAGTACTTC.